Below are 23 T cell receptor beta chains sequenced from a single sample in a study of blood T cell repertoires in COVID-19. This table comes from immunoSEQ multiplex PCR, and its TCRdb copy is limited to in-frame clones, with some not included. The sample shows 230,000 or so clones, around 88% of them seen only once. The sample taken for sequencing was PBMCs or T cells enriched from blood (not recorded which). These receptors were obtained from a woman between 50 and 59 years old with acute COVID-19.

The gene calls are TRBV27 and TRBJ2-7; 7 bases are a match to TRBD2. CDR1 and CDR2 (germline): MNHEY, SMNVEV (reference sequence). There are 13 residues in the CDR3. Losses at the gene ends were 6 bases for V and 5 bases for J; bases not matched to a gene: 7. Here the CDR3 reads CASREWEGNEQYF. The CDR3 bases are TGTGCCAGCAGGGAATGGGAGGGCAACGAGCAGTACTTC.

The chain recombines TRBV30 with TRBJ1-2; D gene unclear. V was clipped by 0 bases and J by 8 bases, with 19 bases between them. Per germline, CDR1 GTSNPN and CDR2 SVGIG (reference sequence). The CDR3 totals 15 residues. The CDR3 loop is CAWSVLPPGSGGYTF. The CDR3, as DNA: TGTGCCTGGAGTGTACTCCCGCCAGGTTCAGGAGGCTACACCTTC.

This chain links TRBV24-1 with TRBJ2-5; 10 bases line up with TRBD1. Looked up from germline, CDR1 is KGHDR and CDR2 is SFDVKD. This CDR3 region has 16 residues. The V gene end was trimmed by 2 bases and the J gene end by 0 bases; junction bases not matched to a gene: 2. CDR3 loop: CATSDWTGGYQETQYF. The DNA for the CDR3 is TGTGCCACCAGTGATTGGACAGGGGGGTACCAAGAGACCCAGTACTTC.

V is TRBV6-2 or TRBV6-3 and J is TRBJ1-2, with TRBD1 identical over 8 bases. Germline trimming cut 6 bases from V and 2 bases from J; bases unmatched to any gene: 2. Germline-derived CDR1 and CDR2 are MNHEY and SVGEGT. This CDR3 is built from 13 residues. For the CDR3, the DNA is TGTGCCAGCAGCGACAGGGGAAACTATGGCTACACCTTC. This encodes CASSDRGNYGYTF.

About this clone itself: The sample holds other DNA sequences that translate to the same CDR3. V usage is TRBV3-1 (or the pseudogene TRBV3-2) and J usage is TRBJ2-5; 8 positions agree with TRBD1. CDR3 size: 15 residues. Germline CDR1 LGHDT, CDR2 YNNKEL (reference sequence). The V and J ends lost 2 bases and 1 base, in that order; junction bases with no gene match: 3. DNA for the CDR3: TGTGCCAGCAGCCAACCTACAGGGGGCCAAGAGACCCAGTACTTC. Its protein is CASSQPTGGQETQYF.

This chain links TRBV4-1 with TRBJ2-1, with 13 bases lining up with TRBD2. Germline V CDR1 and CDR2: MGHRA, YSYEKL. This CDR3 is built from 20 residues. Losses at the gene ends were 2 bases for V and 1 base for J; bases not matched to a gene: 11. The chain's CDR3 is CASSQRGSGLAGLSYNEQFF. As DNA, the CDR3 is TGCGCCAGCAGCCAAAGGGGGTCGGGACTAGCGGGGCTATCCTACAATGAGCAGTTCTTC.

The chain joins TRBV30 to TRBJ1-1, with D possibly matching TRBD1 (6 bases). The CDR3 is 13 amino acids. Germline V lookup: CDR1 GTSNPN, CDR2 SVGIG (reference sequence). Deletions cut 3 bases from V and 2 bases from J, with 10 bases between. Written as DNA, the CDR3 is TGTGCCTGGAGACAACAGGGCAACACTGAAGCTTTCTTT. This sequence encodes CAWRQQGNTEAFF.

The chain links TRBV28 to TRBJ2-1; D gene unclear. Trimming left V 5 bases short and J 4 bases short, with 18 bases between. CDR1 is MDHEN, CDR2 SYDVKM, per germline. This CDR3 is 16 amino acids long. DNA of the CDR3: TGTGCCAGCAGTATCCCCCCCCGCAGGCCATACAATGAGCAGTTCTTC. It specifies CASSIPPRRPYNEQFF.

V and J are TRBV7-8 and TRBJ1-5, with TRBD1 matching over 9 bases. In germline, CDR1 is SGHVS, CDR2 FQNEAQ. The CDR3 covers 14 residues. The trim removed 7 bases at V and 7 bases at J, leaving 8 bases unmatched. CDR3 sequence: CASTRDRVNQPQHF. CDR3 nucleotides: TGTGCCAGCACTCGGGACAGGGTAAACCAGCCCCAGCATTTT.

The gene calls are TRBV9 and TRBJ2-7, with a tentative D call TRBD2 (5 bases). Germline V gene sequence: CDR1 SGDLS, CDR2 YYNGEE. The CDR3 covers 16 residues. V was pared by 0 bases and J by 2 bases, with 15 bases between. Written as DNA, the CDR3 is TGTGCCAGCAGCGTAGGCGGGCAGAGACGTCCCTACGAGCAGTACTTC. This sequence encodes CASSVGGQRRPYEQYF.

V gene TRBV11-2 combines with J gene TRBJ1-1, with D unresolved. CDR1 SGHAT and CDR2 FQNNGV come from the germline V gene. V lost 3 bases, J lost 3 bases, and 8 bases lay in between. CDR3 length equals 13 residues. The CDR3 loop reads CASSLMQYTEAFF. CDR3 DNA sequence: TGTGCCAGCAGCTTGATGCAGTACACTGAAGCTTTCTTT.

The genes are TRBV7-3 and TRBJ2-1; TRBD1 matches 8 bases. With 2 bases clipped from V and 2 bases from J, the junction kept 2 bases outside the gene matches. The germline gives CDR1 SGHTA, CDR2 FQGTGA. This CDR3 comprises 15 residues. The CDR3 coding sequence is TGTGCCAGCAGCTTATCAGGGGGCCCCTACAATGAGCAGTTCTTC. As protein: CASSLSGGPYNEQFF.

The chain employs TRBV5-4 and TRBJ2-1, with 10 bases fitting TRBD2. The CDR3 contains 17 residues. Germline CDR1 and CDR2: SGHNT and YYREEE (reference sequence). Unmatched junction bases numbered 18, after V lost 7 bases and J lost 8 bases. The CDR3: CASYAKVGSGRFDEQFF. The DNA of the CDR3 is TGTGCCAGCTACGCCAAAGTGGGTAGCGGGAGGTTTGATGAGCAGTTCTTC.

This chain uses TRBV18 with TRBJ2-5, with D unclear. The germline V and J ends were trimmed by 3 bases and 2 bases, with 4 bases remaining between them. The CDR3 is 12 residues long. Germline values: CDR1 KGHSH, CDR2 LQKENI. The CDR3 protein is CASSPQQETQYF. The CDR3 DNA follows: TGTGCCAGCTCACCCCAACAAGAGACCCAGTACTTC.

This chain connects TRBV7-6 to TRBJ1-5, with 7 bases lining up with TRBD1. Germline V lookup: CDR1 SGHVS, CDR2 FNYEAQ. CDR3 length equals 14 residues. With 5 bases clipped from V and 6 bases from J, the junction kept 7 bases outside the gene matches. CDR3 region: CASSPGGLGQPQHF. CDR3 DNA: TGTGCCAGCAGCCCAGGGGGGTTGGGTCAGCCCCAGCATTTT.

CDR3 DNA sequence: TGTGCCAGCAGTTTAGGAGATCAGCCCCAGCATTTT. It translates to CASSLGDQPQHF. The gene calls are TRBV12-3 or TRBV12-4 and TRBJ1-5, with unresolved D. The CDR3 runs 12 residues. Trimming shortened V by 1 base and J by 5 bases, and 3 bases separated the two germline ends.

The gene calls are TRBV7-2 and TRBJ1-5; D is possibly TRBD1 (6 bases). The length of the CDR3 is 13 residues. Looked up from germline, CDR1 is SGHTA and CDR2 is FQGNSA. V shed 5 bases and J shed 7 bases, with 12 bases lying between them. CDR3 region: CASSGMTGQPQHF. For the CDR3, the DNA is TGTGCCAGCAGCGGAATGACAGGCCAGCCCCAGCATTTT.

The V gene is TRBV7-8, the J gene TRBJ2-3, with 11 nucleotides matching TRBD1. J lost 1 base, V lost 2 bases, and 8 bases had no gene match. This CDR3 is built from 18 residues. Germline CDR1 SGHVS, CDR2 FQNEAQ. CDR3 DNA sequence: TGTGCCAGCAGCTTATTAGGACAGGGGGCGCCCCGCACAGATACGCAGTATTTT. Translated: CASSLLGQGAPRTDTQYF.

Of note for this clone: The junction departs from germline at one end; a sequencing error may be responsible. V is TRBV6-2 or TRBV6-3 and J is TRBJ2-2; TRBD2 matches at 11 bases. The V gene's germline CDR1 is MNHEY and CDR2 SVGEGT. This CDR3 has 17 amino acids. CDR3 sequence: CASTYGTSGLNTGELFF. CDR3 DNA: TGTGCCAGCACTTACGGGACTAGCGGTCTCAACACCGGGGAGCTGTTTTTT.

CDR3 protein: CASSFTGSNQPQHF. For the CDR3, the DNA is TGTGCCAGCAGCTTTACGGGGAGCAATCAGCCCCAGCATTTT. The chain joins TRBV7-8 to TRBJ1-5; no firm D call. CDR1 SGHVS and CDR2 FQNEAQ come from the germline V gene. Deletions cut 3 bases from V and 1 base from J, with 7 bases between. The CDR3 consists of 14 residues.

Comments on this clone: Other DNA sequences in the same sample also yield this CDR3. This chain links TRBV5-1 with TRBJ1-5; D gene uncertain. The germline V and J ends were trimmed by 0 bases and 5 bases, with 6 bases remaining between them. This CDR3 contains 13 residues. Germline-derived CDR1 and CDR2 are SGHRS and YFSETQ. CDR3 bases: TGCGCCAGCAGCTTGGGTGCAGATCAGCCCCAGCATTTT. This gives the protein CASSLGADQPQHF.

The V gene is TRBV28, the J gene TRBJ1-5; a possible D gene is TRBD1 (5 bases). Germline assignment: CDR1 MDHEN and CDR2 SYDVKM. Trimming took 10 bases from V and 4 from J, leaving 11 bases between them. The CDR3 is 12 amino acids. The CDR3 DNA sequence: TGTGCCACCTGGGCAGGGAATCAGCCCCAGCATTTT. Translating it yields CATWAGNQPQHF.

The rearrangement links TRBV6-2 or TRBV6-3 to TRBJ2-1, with 10 bases identical to TRBD1. Germline V gene sequence: CDR1 MNHEY, CDR2 SVGEGT. This CDR3 has 15 amino acids. V shed 6 bases, J shed 4 bases, and the junction held 6 bases outside the gene matches. The CDR3 sequence is CASSLGTGEYNEQFF. The DNA for the CDR3 is TGTGCCAGCAGCCTCGGGACAGGGGAATACAATGAGCAGTTCTTC.